The next 27 T cell receptor beta chains were all read from a single sample in a study of blood T cell repertoires in COVID-19 (dated by TCRdb to 2018 to 2020). The receptor library was made with the immunoSEQ multiplex PCR assay. TCRdb carries this immuneACCESS record with in-frame sequences only. Its versions omit some clonotypes, under half of them owing to an unresolved V gene in the studies checked, with the rest unexplained. Across this sample there are tens of thousands of clones, with roughly 80% seen only once. The ten largest clonotypes hold 15% to 20% of the sample. Sequences were obtained from peripheral blood. All receptors derive from an older woman with acute or convalescent COVID-19.

This clone occurred a few times. The gene calls are TRBV6-2 or TRBV6-3 and TRBJ1-5; the match to TRBD1 covers 7 bases. Trimming removed 0 bases from V and 0 bases from J; junction bases left unmatched: 2. The germline V gene encodes CDR1 MNHEY and CDR2 SVGEGT. The CDR3 sequence is 16 residues long. CDR3 sequence (DNA): TGTGCCAGCAGTTACTCGGGACAGCATAGCAATCAGCCCCAGCATTTT. This translates into CASSYSGQHSNQPQHF.

The J gene is TRBJ2-1, the V gene TRBV19; 9 bases are a match to TRBD1. The CDR3 has 14 amino acids. Losses at the gene ends were 5 bases for V and 1 base for J; bases not matched to a gene: 0. CDR1 and CDR2 from the germline V gene are LNHDA and SQIVND (reference sequence). CDR3 nucleotide sequence: TGTGCCAGTAGTGGGACAGGGTCCTACAATGAGCAGTTCTTC. Translating it yields CASSGTGSYNEQFF. Full variable domain (outside the CDR3, taken from reference TRBV19 and TRBJ2-1): DGGITQSPKYLFRKEGQNVTLSCEQNLNHDAMYWYRQDPGQGLRLIYYSQIVNDFQKGDIAEGYSVSREKKESFPLTVTSAQKNPTAFYLCASSGTGSYNEQFFGPGTRLTVL.

This sequence joins TRBV7-9 and TRBJ2-2; 9 nucleotides agree with TRBD2. CDR1 and CDR2 (germline): SEHNR, FQNEAQ (reference sequence). V gave up 6 bases and J gave up 3 bases; unmatched junction bases: 5. The CDR3 sequence is 15 residues long. CDR3 sequence reads: CASRDSGGYTGELFF. The CDR3 nucleotides read TGTGCCAGCAGAGATAGCGGGGGTTACACCGGGGAGCTGTTTTTT.

The rearrangement uses TRBV9 and TRBJ1-3; D is undetermined. Germline lookup yields CDR1 SGDLS and CDR2 YYNGEE. The CDR3 contains 14 residues. V lost 0 bases and J lost 0, with 4 bases in between. DNA of the CDR3: TGTGCCAGCAGCGTAGTAGCCTCTGGAAACACCATATATTTT. Protein product: CASSVVASGNTIYF.

This clone was picked up one time. The CDR3 protein is CAWSVRVYNSPLHF. The DNA of the CDR3 is TGTGCCTGGAGTGTCCGGGTGTATAATTCACCCCTCCACTTT. The V gene is TRBV30, the J gene TRBJ1-6; D gene unclear. V was shortened by 0 bases and J by 4 bases, with 7 bases between the two germline ends. The CDR3 loop spans 14 amino acids. Germline V lookup: CDR1 GTSNPN, CDR2 SVGIG (reference sequence).

This clone was seen many times. The chain uses TRBV5-4 and TRBJ2-3, with TRBD2 identical over 13 bases. Germline lookup yields CDR1 SGHNT and CDR2 YYREEE (reference sequence). With 4 bases clipped from V and 2 bases from J, the junction kept 13 bases outside the gene matches. The CDR3 has 19 amino acids. The CDR3 is CASSLSRLAGGMVTDTQYF. DNA of the CDR3: TGTGCCAGCAGCCTGAGTAGACTAGCGGGGGGTATGGTCACAGATACGCAGTATTTT.

This chain connects TRBV4-3 to TRBJ1-1; D gene unclear. V was pared by 1 base and J by 6 bases, with 9 bases between. Germline V gene data show CDR1 as LGHNA and CDR2 as YSLEER. The CDR3 totals 13 residues. CDR3 loop: CASSQVIRAEAFF. The CDR3, as DNA: TGCGCCAGCAGCCAAGTGATACGGGCTGAAGCTTTCTTT.

The V and J genes are TRBV5-1 and TRBJ2-3, with TRBD2 identical over 7 bases. The V gene's germline CDR1 is SGHRS and CDR2 YFSETQ. The V gene end was trimmed by 5 bases and the J gene end by 5 bases; junction bases not matched to a gene: 17. The CDR3 loop spans 17 amino acids. The CDR3 nucleotides are TGCGCCAGCAGGCCCCGGTTGGGGGGGAGGGCACAAGATACGCAGTATTTT. Its translation: CASRPRLGGRAQDTQYF. Using reference TRBV5-1 and TRBJ2-3 for the parts outside the CDR3, the full variable domain is KAGVTQTPRYLIKTRGQQVTLSCSPISGHRSVSWYQQTPGQGLQFLFEYFSETQRNKGNFPGRFSGRQFSNSRSEMNVSTLELGDSALYLCASRPRLGGRAQDTQYFGPGTRLTVL.

The chain is built from TRBV14 and TRBJ2-3; D may be TRBD1 (6 bases). Germline lookup yields CDR1 SGHDN and CDR2 FVKESK. The CDR3 is 16 amino acids. V was shortened by 5 bases and J by 0 bases, with 15 bases between the two germline ends. The CDR3: CASSLTGTISTDTQYF. In nucleotides, the CDR3 is TGTGCCAGCAGCTTAACCGGGACAATTAGCACAGATACGCAGTATTTT.

The rearrangement joins TRBV6-5 to TRBJ2-2; maybe TRBD2 (6 bases). The germline CDR1 and CDR2 sequences are MNHEY and SVGAGI. Deletions cut 6 bases from V and 3 bases from J, with 11 bases between. The CDR3 has 14 residues. CDR3 nucleotides: TGTGCCAGCAGACCATGGGGGGACACCGGGGAGCTGTTTTTT. It encodes CASRPWGDTGELFF.

This sequence joins TRBV30 and TRBJ2-2; D might be TRBD2 (6 bases). Germline V gene sequence: CDR1 GTSNPN, CDR2 SVGIG (reference sequence). The CDR3 contains 14 residues. V shed 4 bases and J shed 5 bases, with 14 bases lying between them. CDR3 coding DNA: TGTGCCTGGATTTCAAGGCGGGATACCGGGGAGCTGTTTTTT. Translated: CAWISRRDTGELFF.

This clone was observed a single time. This rearrangement joins TRBV19 to TRBJ1-2, with D unresolved. The CDR3 is made up of 14 amino acids. The germline gives CDR1 LNHDA, CDR2 SQIVND (reference sequence). Trimming took 3 bases from V and 4 from J, leaving 12 bases between them. Here the CDR3 reads CASSIPGPLYGYTF. DNA of the CDR3: TGTGCCAGTAGTATCCCCGGTCCGCTCTATGGCTACACCTTC.

The count of this clone is one. This chain links TRBV6-5 with TRBJ2-2; D is unclear. The germline gives CDR1 MNHEY, CDR2 SVGAGI. V lost 0 bases and J 2 bases, leaving 4 bases between the germline ends. The CDR3 has 14 residues. The CDR3 region is CASSYSHNTGELFF. For the CDR3, the DNA is TGTGCCAGCAGTTACTCCCATAACACCGGGGAGCTGTTTTTT.

The V and J genes are TRBV5-1 and TRBJ1-2; D gene unclear. The CDR3 contains 14 residues. Germline V gives CDR1 SGHRS, CDR2 YFSETQ. V lost 0 bases to trimming and J lost 3 bases, with 9 bases between them. Here the CDR3 reads CASSLVQEDYGYTF. Here the CDR3 DNA reads TGCGCCAGCAGCTTGGTTCAAGAGGACTATGGCTACACCTTC.

The chain recombines TRBV7-2 with TRBJ1-6; D gene uncertain. With 7 bases removed from V and 2 bases from J, the gap between germline ends came to 15 bases. Germline V CDR1 and CDR2: SGHTA, FQGNSA. The length of the CDR3 is 16 residues. The chain's CDR3 is CASTLKGSAYNSPLHF. CDR3 coding DNA: TGTGCCAGCACTCTGAAAGGGAGTGCCTATAATTCACCCCTCCACTTT. Full variable domain (rest looked up from reference TRBV7-2 and TRBJ1-6): GAGVSQSPSNKVTEKGKDVELRCDPISGHTALYWYRQSLGQGLEFLIYFQGNSAPDKSGLPSDRFSAERTGGSVSTLTIQRTQQEDSAVYLCASTLKGSAYNSPLHFGNGTRLTVT.

This chain uses TRBV19 with TRBJ2-3; 7 bases match TRBD2. This CDR3 is built from 14 residues. The germline CDR1 and CDR2 sequences are LNHDA and SQIVND (reference sequence). Trimming cost V 6 bases and J 0 bases; bases outside gene matches: 3. CDR3 DNA sequence: TGTGCCAGTAGGAAACTAGCGAGCACAGATACGCAGTATTTT. Residues: CASRKLASTDTQYF.

J is TRBJ2-4 and V is TRBV27, with 9 bases aligning to TRBD2. The CDR3 is 15 amino acids. V lost 2 bases, J lost 9 bases, and 8 bases stayed unmatched. CDR1 and CDR2 from the germline V gene are MNHEY and SMNVEV (reference sequence). CDR3 protein: CASSLELAGGRIQYF. The DNA of the CDR3 is TGTGCCAGCAGTTTAGAATTGGCGGGGGGGCGCATTCAGTACTTC.

The genes are TRBV4-1 and TRBJ1-4, with D unresolved. The CDR3 extends over 13 amino acids. The germline V gene encodes CDR1 MGHRA and CDR2 YSYEKL. The V gene lost 0 bases and the J gene lost 8 bases, with 7 bases spanning the gap. CDR3 loop: CASSQEHGEKLFF. The CDR3 DNA sequence: TGCGCCAGCAGCCAAGAGCACGGGGAAAAACTGTTTTTT.

The chain is built from TRBV10-3 and TRBJ2-3; 7 nucleotides match TRBD1. J lost 0 bases, V lost 0 bases, and 9 bases had no gene match. This CDR3 spans 18 amino acids. CDR1 ENHRY and CDR2 SYGVKD come from the germline V gene. CDR3 DNA: TGTGCCATCAGTGAGTCGACCCGGGGACAGCTTAGCACAGATACGCAGTATTTT. Its translation is CAISESTRGQLSTDTQYF.

This clone came up many times. The chain joins TRBV6-1 to TRBJ1-3; tentative D call: TRBD1 (6 bases). CDR3 length equals 16 residues. Germline CDR1 reads MNHNS; CDR2 reads SASEGT. V was trimmed by 3 bases and J by 0 bases, leaving 12 bases between them. The CDR3 DNA is TGTGCCAGCAGTGAGAAGGAGGACAGCTCTGGAAACACCATATATTTT. Amino acid sequence: CASSEKEDSSGNTIYF.

V usage is TRBV3-1 (or the pseudogene TRBV3-2) and J usage is TRBJ2-7, with D perhaps matching TRBD2 (5 bases). This CDR3 region has 14 residues. In germline, CDR1 is LGHDT, CDR2 YNNKEL (reference sequence). Trimming stripped 0 bases from V and 6 bases from J, with 12 bases between. CDR3 nucleotides: TGTGCCAGCAGCCAAGATTTGGGAGCTCGCGAGCAGTACGTC. Translating it yields CASSQDLGAREQYV.

The V gene is TRBV9, the J gene TRBJ1-5; 7 nucleotides match TRBD1. The V and J ends lost 3 bases and 6 bases, in that order; junction bases with no gene match: 6. CDR1 is SGDLS, CDR2 YYNGEE, per germline. This CDR3 is built from 14 residues. CDR3 nucleotide sequence: TGTGCCAGCAGCGCCTCAGGGGGTTCTCAGCCCCAGCATTTT. This gives the protein CASSASGGSQPQHF.

The DNA of the CDR3 is TGCAGCTTTTCTACAGGGTACGAGCAGTACGTC. Its protein product is CSFSTGYEQYV. The chain carries TRBV29-1 and TRBJ2-7; D possibly corresponds to TRBD1 (6 bases). This CDR3 is built from 11 residues. CDR1 and CDR2 (germline): SQVTM, ANQGSEA. The V end lost 8 bases, the J end lost 4 bases, and 12 bases lay between the germline ends.

The rearrangement joins TRBV6-5 to TRBJ1-5; 12 bases line up with TRBD1. Germline V CDR1 and CDR2: MNHEY, SVGAGI. V was pared by 6 bases and J by 6 bases, with 6 bases of the junction left unmatched. This CDR3 has 15 residues. The CDR3 nucleotides are TGTGCCAGCAGCCTCGGGACAGGGGGCGGTCAGCCCCAGCATTTT. Amino acids: CASSLGTGGGQPQHF.

The chain links TRBV6-2 or TRBV6-3 to TRBJ1-5; 9 bases agree with TRBD1. Unmatched junction bases numbered 7, after V lost 6 bases and J lost 4 bases. The CDR3 consists of 15 residues. CDR1 and CDR2 from the germline V gene are MNHEY and SVGEGT. The CDR3 DNA sequence: TGTGCCAGCAGCTTTACAGGGGGCCTGAATCAGCCCCAGCATTTT. Translation: CASSFTGGLNQPQHF.

The genes are TRBV11-2 and TRBJ1-3; 8 bases align to TRBD1. The ends lost 8 bases at V and 0 bases at J; junction bases unmatched: 9. Germline V gene sequence: CDR1 SGHAT, CDR2 FQNNGV. CDR3 length: 16 amino acids. The CDR3 region is CASENPGQASGNTIYF. The CDR3 bases are TGTGCCAGCGAGAATCCGGGACAGGCCTCTGGAAACACCATATATTTT.

The rearrangement uses TRBV28 and TRBJ2-5, with a weak D call TRBD2 (7 bases). The V end lost 5 bases, the J end lost 5 bases, and 12 bases lay between the germline ends. The germline V gene encodes CDR1 MDHEN and CDR2 SYDVKM. The CDR3 extends over 13 amino acids. This CDR3 is CASSGGGRETQYF. The CDR3 DNA follows: TGTGCCAGCAGTGGCGGGGGCCGGGAGACCCAGTACTTC. Full variable domain (outside the CDR3, taken from reference TRBV28 and TRBJ2-5): DVKVTQSSRYLVKRTGEKVFLECVQDMDHENMFWYRQDPGLGLRLIYFSYDVKMKEKGDIPEGYSVSREKKERFSLILESASTNQTSMYLCASSGGGRETQYFGPGTRLLVL.